One sample yielded the 12 T cell receptor beta chains listed below, sequenced in a study of blood T cell repertoires in COVID-19. Data came from immunoSEQ multiplex PCR; TCRdb stores just in-frame clones and leaves some out. Found here are nearly 60,000 clones, around 90% of them singletons; the top ten hold approximately 13%. Sequencing was done on a sample of peripheral blood. These receptors all come from a man aged 55 to 70 with active COVID-19.

J is TRBJ2-1 and V is TRBV18, with 7 nucleotides matching TRBD2. Germline-derived CDR1 and CDR2 are KGHSH and LQKENI. There are 16 residues in the CDR3. Trimming removed 0 bases from V and 6 bases from J; junction bases left unmatched: 8. CDR3 residues: CASSPPGSGGINEQFF. The CDR3, as DNA: TGTGCCAGCTCACCACCGGGTTCCGGGGGGATCAATGAGCAGTTCTTC.

The V call is TRBV12-5, the J call TRBJ1-2; 7 bases are shared with TRBD1. CDR1 is LGHNT, CDR2 FRNRAP, per germline. With V trimmed by 6 bases and J by 2 bases, 0 bases remained unmatched. CDR3 size: 12 residues. The CDR3 loop reads CASGQGNYGYTF. The CDR3 region has the DNA TGTGCTAGTGGACAGGGGAACTATGGCTACACCTTC.

This clone has a handful of counts. The gene calls are TRBV7-8 and TRBJ2-7, with D tentatively TRBD2 (5 bases). V was trimmed by 0 bases and J by 0 bases, leaving 9 bases between them. CDR1 and CDR2 from the germline V gene are SGHVS and FQNEAQ. The CDR3 has 15 amino acids. The CDR3 protein is CASSLAPGSSYEQYF. The CDR3 coding sequence is TGTGCCAGCAGCTTAGCTCCGGGAAGCTCCTACGAGCAGTACTTC.

CDR3: CAMSTGRDQPQHF. CDR3 coding DNA: TGCGCCATGTCGACAGGGCGCGATCAGCCCCAGCATTTT. This chain uses TRBV10-2 with TRBJ1-5, with 7 bases identical to TRBD1. The CDR3 runs to 13 residues. V shed 10 bases and J 5 bases; nucleotides not matched to a gene: 8. The germline gives CDR1 WSHSY, CDR2 SAAADI.

The rearrangement uses TRBV11-3 and TRBJ2-1; 9 nucleotides line up with TRBD1. The CDR3 covers 13 residues. The V gene end was trimmed by 4 bases and the J gene end by 7 bases; junction bases not matched to a gene: 2. CDR1 and CDR2 from the germline V gene are SGHNT and YENEEA. The CDR3 loop reads CASSSGQGNEQFF. CDR3 DNA: TGTGCCAGCAGCTCGGGACAGGGTAATGAGCAGTTCTTC.

This chain joins TRBV15 and TRBJ2-6; D might be TRBD1 (6 bases). CDR3 length: 16 amino acids. Trimming removed 7 bases from V and 0 bases from J, with 13 bases in between. Germline V gives CDR1 LNHNV, CDR2 YYDKDF (reference sequence). CDR3 sequence reads: CATTPDRTSGANVLTF. For the CDR3, the DNA is TGTGCCACCACCCCGGACAGAACCTCTGGGGCCAACGTCCTGACTTTC.

This chain uses TRBV7-6 with TRBJ2-7; possible D gene TRBD1, 6 bases. With 2 bases removed from V and 5 bases from J, the gap between germline ends came to 10 bases. The CDR3 runs 13 residues. The germline V gene has CDR1 SGHVS and CDR2 FNYEAQ. The CDR3 sequence: CASSLLRGDEQYF. CDR3 nucleotides: TGTGCCAGCAGCTTACTCAGGGGAGACGAGCAGTACTTC.

The gene calls are TRBV6-5 and TRBJ1-6; D may be TRBD1 (6 bases). CDR3 length equals 16 residues. Trimming cost V 4 bases and J 0 bases, with 10 bases left between them. The germline gives CDR1 MNHEY, CDR2 SVGAGI. Here the CDR3 DNA reads TGTGCCAGCAGTTTTCAAGGGGGCTCCTATAATTCACCCCTCCACTTT. Protein sequence: CASSFQGGSYNSPLHF.

The V call is TRBV7-9, the J call TRBJ1-4; D possibly corresponds to TRBD1 (5 bases). CDR3 length: 15 residues. CDR1 and CDR2 (germline): SEHNR, FQNEAQ (reference sequence). V was pared by 5 bases and J by 3 bases, with 13 bases between. CDR3 residues: CASSPGGSANEKLFF. The CDR3 DNA follows: TGTGCCAGCAGCCCGGGGGGGTCGGCTAATGAAAAACTGTTTTTT.

V gene TRBV24-1 combines with J gene TRBJ2-3; 9 positions agree with TRBD1. The J segment lost 3 bases and the V segment lost 4 bases, leaving 4 bases of the junction unmatched. This CDR3 region has 15 residues. Looked up from germline, CDR1 is KGHDR and CDR2 is SFDVKD. CDR3 amino acids: CATSETGGSTDTQYF. The CDR3 DNA follows: TGTGCCACCAGTGAGACAGGGGGGTCGACAGATACGCAGTATTTT.

The J gene is TRBJ1-2, the V gene TRBV5-8; 9 bases map to TRBD1. With V trimmed by 5 bases and J by 5 bases, 1 base remained unmatched. Germline V lookup: CDR1 SGHTS, CDR2 YDEGEE. CDR3 size: 12 residues. This CDR3 reads CASSGTGYGYTF. CDR3 sequence (DNA): TGTGCCAGCAGTGGGACAGGGTATGGCTACACCTTC.

This clone qualifies as medium-sized. This chain joins TRBV27 and TRBJ2-7; 11 bases match TRBD2. V lost 3 bases and J lost 5; bases outside the gene matches: 9. Germline CDR1 is MNHEY and CDR2 is SMNVEV (reference sequence). CDR3 length: 16 amino acids. CDR3 in amino acids: CASSFRTSGGIHEQYF. The CDR3 coding sequence is TGTGCCAGCAGTTTCCGTACTAGCGGGGGTATCCACGAGCAGTACTTC.